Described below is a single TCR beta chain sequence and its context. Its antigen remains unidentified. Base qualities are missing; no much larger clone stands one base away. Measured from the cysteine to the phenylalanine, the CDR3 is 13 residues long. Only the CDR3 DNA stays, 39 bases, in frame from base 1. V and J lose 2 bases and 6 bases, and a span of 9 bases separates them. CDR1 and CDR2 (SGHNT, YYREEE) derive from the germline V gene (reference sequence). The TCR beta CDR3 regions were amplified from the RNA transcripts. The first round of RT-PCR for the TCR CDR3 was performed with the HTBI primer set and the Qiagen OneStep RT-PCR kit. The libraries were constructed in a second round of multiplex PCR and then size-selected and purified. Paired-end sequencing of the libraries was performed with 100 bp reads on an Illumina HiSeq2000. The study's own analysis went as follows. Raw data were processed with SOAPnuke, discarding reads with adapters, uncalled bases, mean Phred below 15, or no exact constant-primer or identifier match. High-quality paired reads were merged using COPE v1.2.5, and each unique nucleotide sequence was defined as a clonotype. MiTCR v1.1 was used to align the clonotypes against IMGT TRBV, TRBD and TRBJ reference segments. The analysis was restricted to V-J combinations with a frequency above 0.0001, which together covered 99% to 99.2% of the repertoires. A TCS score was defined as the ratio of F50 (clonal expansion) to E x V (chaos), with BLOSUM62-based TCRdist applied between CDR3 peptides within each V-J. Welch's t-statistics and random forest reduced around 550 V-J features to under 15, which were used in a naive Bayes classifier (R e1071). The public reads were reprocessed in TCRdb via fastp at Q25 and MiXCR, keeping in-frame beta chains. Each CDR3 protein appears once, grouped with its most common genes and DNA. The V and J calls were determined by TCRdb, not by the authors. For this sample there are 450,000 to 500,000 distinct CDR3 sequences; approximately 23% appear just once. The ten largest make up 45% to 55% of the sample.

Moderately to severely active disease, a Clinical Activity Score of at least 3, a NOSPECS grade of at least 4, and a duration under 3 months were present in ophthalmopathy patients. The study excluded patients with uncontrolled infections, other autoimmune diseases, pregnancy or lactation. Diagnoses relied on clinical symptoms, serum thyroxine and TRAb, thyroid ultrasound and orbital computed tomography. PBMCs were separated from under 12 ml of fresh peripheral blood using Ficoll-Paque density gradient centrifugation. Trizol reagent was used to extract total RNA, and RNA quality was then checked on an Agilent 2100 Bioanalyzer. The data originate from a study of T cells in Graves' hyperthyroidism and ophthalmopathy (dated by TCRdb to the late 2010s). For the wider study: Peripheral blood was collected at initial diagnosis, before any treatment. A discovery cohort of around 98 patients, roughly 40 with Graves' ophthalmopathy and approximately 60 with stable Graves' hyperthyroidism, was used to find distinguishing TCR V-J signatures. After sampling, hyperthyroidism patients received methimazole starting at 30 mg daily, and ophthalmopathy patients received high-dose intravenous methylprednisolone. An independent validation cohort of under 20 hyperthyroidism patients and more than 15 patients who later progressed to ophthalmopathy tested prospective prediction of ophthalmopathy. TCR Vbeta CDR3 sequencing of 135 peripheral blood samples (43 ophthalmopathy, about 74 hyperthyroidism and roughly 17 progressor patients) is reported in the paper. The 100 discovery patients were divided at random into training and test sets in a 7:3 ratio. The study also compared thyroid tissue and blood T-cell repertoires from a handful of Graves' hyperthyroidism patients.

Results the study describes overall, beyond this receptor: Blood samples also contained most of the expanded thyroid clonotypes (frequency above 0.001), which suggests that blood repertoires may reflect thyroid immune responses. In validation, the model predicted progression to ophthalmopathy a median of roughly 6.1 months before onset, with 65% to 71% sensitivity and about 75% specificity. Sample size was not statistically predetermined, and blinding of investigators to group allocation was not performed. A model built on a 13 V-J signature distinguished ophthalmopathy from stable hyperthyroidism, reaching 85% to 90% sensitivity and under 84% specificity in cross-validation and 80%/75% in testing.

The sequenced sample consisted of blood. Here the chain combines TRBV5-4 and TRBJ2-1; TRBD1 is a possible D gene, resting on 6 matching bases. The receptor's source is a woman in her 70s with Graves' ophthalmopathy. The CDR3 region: CASSFVGANEQFF. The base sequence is TGTGCCAGCAGCTTTGTGGGGGCCAATGAGCAGTTCTTC.